This TCR beta chain was observed in a study of blood T cells in healthy people across ages. The second PCR ran about 6 to 11 cycles with a sample-barcoded 5' primer and J-beta primers. TCRdb reprocessed the 5' RACE reads with MiXCR, giving one entry per CDR3 protein. This sample has 650,000 to 1,000,000 distinct CDR3 sequences, with about 34% found just once. Trimming left V 4 bases short and J 1 base short, with 19 bases between. CDR1 and CDR2 from the germline V gene are MNHEY and SMNVEV (reference sequence). The CDR3 is 17 residues long. Drawn from each donor were ten milliliters of peripheral blood.

Sequencing used blood. The chain carries TRBV27 and TRBJ1-1, with D perhaps matching TRBD1 (6 bases). The receptor's source is a man between 18 and 29 years old in good health. CDR3 sequence reads: CASSSKPGHLRNTEAFF. In DNA, the CDR3 is TGTGCCAGCAGTTCGAAACCGGGACACCTCAGGAACACTGAAGCTTTCTTT.